The T cell receptor beta chain described here comes from a study of control samples from healthy donors and cancer patients. V shed 4 bases and J 2 bases; nucleotides not matched to a gene: 7. The CDR3 consists of 16 residues. The V gene's germline CDR1 is SGHDT and CDR2 YYEEEE. Some clones are missing from TCRdb's copy, which holds only in-frame ones; the method was immunoSEQ multiplex PCR. The data contain more than 50,000 clones, 90% of them seen just once; the ten biggest clones take up about 1.2%. The J gene is TRBJ2-4, the V gene TRBV5-6; 9 bases are shared with TRBD1. Material for sequencing was PBMCs. The sequence came from a woman aged 50 to 60 with colorectal cancer. The CDR3 nucleotides read TGTGCCAGCAGCCCACAGGGGGCCTCGACCAAAAACATTCAGTACTTC. Translating it yields CASSPQGASTKNIQYF.